This T cell receptor beta chain was identified during a study of response to subunit inactivated influenza vaccine. One entry per CDR3 protein results from TCRdb running MiXCR on the RT-PCR reads. The sample lists roughly 460,000 distinct CDR3 sequences; 9.5% to 12% were seen once. Only a few counts were recorded for this clonotype. Its target is unknown. Per the germline V gene, CDR1 is SGHVS and CDR2 is FQNEAQ. V was shortened by 3 bases and J by 3 bases, with 14 bases between the two germline ends. This CDR3 is 15 amino acids long. General study results and limits: Authors proposed each seasonal influenza vaccination draws in few new T cells.

The rearrangement uses TRBV7-8 and TRBJ2-5; D uncertain. The source is a man aged 45 to 65 who received an inactivated influenza vaccine. The material was PBMCs from blood, obtained roughly 47 days after vaccination. CDR3 sequence reads: CASSFVGGLKETQYF. Here the CDR3 DNA reads TGTGCCAGCAGCTTTGTGGGTGGCCTAAAAGAGACCCAGTACTTC.